This T cell receptor beta chain stems from a study of blood T cells in healthy people across ages (dated by TCRdb to the mid-2010s). A note on the overall study: In model experiments, template switching captured roughly one uniquely barcoded TCR beta cDNA molecule for every two T cells. The study measured age-related changes in TCR beta repertoire diversity using deep sequencing normalized with unique cDNA molecular identifiers. The donors were split into four age groups: young (average around 15 years), middle-aged (over 35), aged (around 67) and long-lived (approximately 89). To avoid experimental bias, donors of different ages were spread randomly across the sequencing lanes. The study analyzed two additional independent replicas of 1 million unique cDNA reads from the same blood draw for two donors, one aged 18 to 29 and one aged 80 or older.

Beyond this particular receptor, the publication reports: Since profiling was done on bulk unsorted PBMCs, naive and antigen-experienced compartments could not be conclusively compared. Estimates of total diversity from one million sequenced T cells were regarded as lower bounds and underestimates. Compared with the aged group, the long-lived group had more naive CD4+ T cells, fewer expanded clones and increased TCR diversity, a pattern suggesting age selection. Observed TCR beta diversity per million T cells fell roughly linearly with age, and a significant reduction was already apparent by age around 44. There was a strong correlation between observed TCR beta diversity and the percentage of naive T cells measured by flow cytometry. Because the CMV infection status of the donors was unknown, age-related changes in expanded clonotypes may potentially have been confounded.

Library preparation used 5' RACE. The sequencing machine was an Illumina HiSeq 2500. A second PCR of about 6 to 11 cycles was run with a J-beta primer mix and a sample-barcoded 5' primer. Each TCR beta cDNA molecule received a unique molecular identifier from a template-switch 5' adaptor carrying 12 random nucleotides. Each sample yielded at least 2.5 million CDR3-containing paired-end reads. First-strand cDNA synthesis was performed from all RNA using the Mint cDNA synthesis kit, with priming by a TRBC-specific oligonucleotide. All cDNA was treated with uracil-DNA glycosylase and then went through a first 18-cycle PCR with the universal primers M1SS and BC2_uni_R. The source study handled its data this way. Normalization of each sample was performed by random selection of 1 million high-quality reads, each carrying a distinct molecular identifier. Instead of being binned into consensus sequences, reads that shared molecular identifiers were thrown out. CDR3 identification, clonotype clustering and error correction used MiTCR with a Q25 quality threshold and the strictest error-elimination algorithm. A nonparametric unseen species model with Euler transformation was used to estimate a lower bound on total TCR beta diversity. In-frame beta chains were kept once TCRdb had trimmed the public reads at Q25 with fastp and called clones with MiXCR. CDR3 protein sequences are deduplicated, and each keeps its most common genes and DNA. Here the V and J calls rest on TCRdb's processing, not on the authors' analysis. The sample table holds more than 1,400,000 distinct CDR3 sequences, of which around 39% were seen once. The leading ten clones occupy 7.9% of the sample.

Via the germline V gene, CDR1 is MNHEY and CDR2 SVGAGI. The V and J ends are trimmed by 4 bases and 5 bases, leaving 14 bases between them. Reading from cysteine to phenylalanine, the CDR3 counts 14 amino acids. This entry keeps only the CDR3 DNA: 42 bases, framed from base 1. This clonotype was found once. Its antigen is not yet known. Base quality data are lacking; no much larger clone is found one base away. Donors were 30 to 45 systemically healthy Caucasian individuals from Russia aged about 6 to 100 years. Roughly 10 milliliters of peripheral blood were collected from each donor into EDTA-treated Vacutainer tubes. Ficoll-Paque density-gradient centrifugation was used to isolate PBMCs, with at least 7 million per sample. Trizol reagent was used to extract total RNA from PBMCs, with at least 5.5 micrograms per sample. For every donor, an aliquot of PBMCs went through flow cytometry to measure the percentages of naive CD45RAhigh/CD27high T cells.

This clonotype was sampled from a woman between 18 and 30 years old in good health. The sample was blood. The V gene is TRBV6-5 and the J gene is TRBJ2-5; the D gene is possibly TRBD2, with 5 bases matching. The CDR3 region has the sequence CASSSEVGGETQYF. The DNA sequence follows: TGTGCCAGCAGTTCCGAAGTCGGCGGGGAGACCCAGTACTTC.